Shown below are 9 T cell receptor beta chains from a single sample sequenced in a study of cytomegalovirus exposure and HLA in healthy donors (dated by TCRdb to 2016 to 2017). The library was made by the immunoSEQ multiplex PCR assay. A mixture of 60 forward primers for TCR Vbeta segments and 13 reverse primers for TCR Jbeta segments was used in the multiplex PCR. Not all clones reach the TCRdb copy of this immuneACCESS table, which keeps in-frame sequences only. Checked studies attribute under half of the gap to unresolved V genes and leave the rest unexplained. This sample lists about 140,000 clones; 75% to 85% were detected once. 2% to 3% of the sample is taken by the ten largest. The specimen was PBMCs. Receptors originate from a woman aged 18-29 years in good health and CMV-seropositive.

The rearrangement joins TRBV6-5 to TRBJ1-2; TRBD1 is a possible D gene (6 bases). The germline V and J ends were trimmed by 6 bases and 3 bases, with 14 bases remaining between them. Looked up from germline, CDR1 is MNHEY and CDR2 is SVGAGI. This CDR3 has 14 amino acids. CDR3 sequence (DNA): TGTGCCAGCAGCCCACAGACAGGATACTATGGCTACACCTTC. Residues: CASSPQTGYYGYTF.

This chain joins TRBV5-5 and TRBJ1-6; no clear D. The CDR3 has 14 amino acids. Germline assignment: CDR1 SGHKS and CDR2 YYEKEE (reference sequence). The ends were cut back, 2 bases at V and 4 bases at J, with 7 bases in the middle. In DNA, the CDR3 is TGTGCCAGCAGCTTTTCGGGTTATAATTCACCCCTCCACTTT. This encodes CASSFSGYNSPLHF.

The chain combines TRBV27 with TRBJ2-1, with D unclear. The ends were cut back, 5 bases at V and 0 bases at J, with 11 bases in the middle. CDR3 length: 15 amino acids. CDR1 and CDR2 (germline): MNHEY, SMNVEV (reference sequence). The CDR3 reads CASSPHSNSYNEQFF. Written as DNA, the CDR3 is TGTGCCAGCAGTCCACACAGTAACTCCTACAATGAGCAGTTCTTC.

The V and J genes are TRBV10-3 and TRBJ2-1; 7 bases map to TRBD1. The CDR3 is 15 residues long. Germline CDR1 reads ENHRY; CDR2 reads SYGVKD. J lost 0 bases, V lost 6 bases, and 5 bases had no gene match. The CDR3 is CAIRPGQDSYNEQFF. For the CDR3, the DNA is TGTGCCATCAGACCCGGACAGGACTCCTACAATGAGCAGTTCTTC.

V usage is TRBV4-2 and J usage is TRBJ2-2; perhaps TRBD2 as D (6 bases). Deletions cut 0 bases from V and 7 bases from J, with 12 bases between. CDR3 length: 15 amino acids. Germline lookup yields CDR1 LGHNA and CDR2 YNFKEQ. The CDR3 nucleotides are TGTGCCAGCAGCCAAGAGTACGGGGGTGACGGGGAGCTGTTTTTT. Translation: CASSQEYGGDGELFF.

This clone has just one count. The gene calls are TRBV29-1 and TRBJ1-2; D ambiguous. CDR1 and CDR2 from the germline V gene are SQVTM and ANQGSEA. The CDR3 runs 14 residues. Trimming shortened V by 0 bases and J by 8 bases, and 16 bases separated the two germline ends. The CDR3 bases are TGCAGCGTTGAAGATAGGTCAGGTTGGGCGGGCTACACCTTC. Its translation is CSVEDRSGWAGYTF.

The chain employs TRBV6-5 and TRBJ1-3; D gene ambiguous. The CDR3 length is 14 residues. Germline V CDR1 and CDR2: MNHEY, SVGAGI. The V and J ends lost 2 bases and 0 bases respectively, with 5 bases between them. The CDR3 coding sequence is TGTGCCAGCAGTTACGGCAGCTCTGGAAACACCATATATTTT. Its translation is CASSYGSSGNTIYF.

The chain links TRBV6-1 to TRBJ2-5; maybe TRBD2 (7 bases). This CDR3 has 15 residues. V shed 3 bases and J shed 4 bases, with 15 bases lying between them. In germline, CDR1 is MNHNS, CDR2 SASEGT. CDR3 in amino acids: CASSDRAGGPETQYF. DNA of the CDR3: TGTGCCAGCAGTGATAGGGCCGGGGGGCCAGAGACCCAGTACTTC.

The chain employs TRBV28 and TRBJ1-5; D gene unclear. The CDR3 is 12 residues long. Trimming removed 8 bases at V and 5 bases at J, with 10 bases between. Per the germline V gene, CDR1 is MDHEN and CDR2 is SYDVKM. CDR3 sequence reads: CASGGSYQPQHF. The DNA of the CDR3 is TGTGCCAGCGGTGGGAGCTATCAGCCCCAGCATTTT.